This T cell receptor (beta chain) is drawn from a study of blood T cell repertoires in COVID-19. Study-wide background: Specimens from acute and convalescent COVID-19 originated in the United States, Italy and Spain.

In the source study's methods: Reference gene primer amplification yielded estimated nucleated cell counts. Libraries were prepared by immunoSEQ multiplex PCR; TCRdb keeps only in-frame clonotypes and omits some of them. V and J calls plus clone size are reproduced from that table; the DNA served to infer D and trimming. The sample records tens of thousands of clones, 88% being singletons. The ends were cut back, 0 bases at V and 0 bases at J, with 7 bases in the middle. Germline V CDR1 and CDR2: SGHRS, YFSETQ. This CDR3 has 15 amino acids. Sequences were obtained from peripheral blood. The chain joins TRBV5-1 to TRBJ2-1; D is unclear. This receptor was identified in an elderly man with acute or convalescent COVID-19. CDR3 sequence (DNA): TGCGCCAGCAGCTTGGTGCGGAGCTCCTACAATGAGCAGTTCTTC. It is translated as CASSLVRSSYNEQFF.